Each of the 30 T cell receptor beta chains below was sequenced from the same sample in a study of T cells in Graves' hyperthyroidism and ophthalmopathy. RNA transcripts served as the template for amplifying TCR beta CDR3 regions. An initial round of RT-PCR targeting the TCR CDR3 relied on the HTBI primer set. TCRdb re-called the multiplex PCR reads through MiXCR, storing one row per CDR3 protein. The data show around 540,000 distinct CDR3 sequences, around 45% seen once. The sequenced material came from peripheral blood or thyroid tissue (not recorded which). These TCRs come from a woman between 18 and 30 years old with Graves' hyperthyroidism.

This clonotype was found many times. The chain recombines TRBV20-1 with TRBJ2-7; D unresolved. CDR1 and CDR2 from the germline V gene are DFQATT and SNEGSKA (reference sequence). The CDR3 loop spans 10 amino acids. The V and J ends lost 6 bases and 10 bases respectively, with 13 bases between them. Here the CDR3 DNA reads TGCAGTGCAAGCCCTCCTTGCCAGTACTTC. This codes for CSASPPCQYF.

The V gene is TRBV2, the J gene TRBJ1-2; no clear D gene. CDR3 length: 12 residues. The germline V and J ends were trimmed by 1 base and 8 bases, with 8 bases remaining between them. Germline CDR1 and CDR2: SNHLY and FYNNEI. CDR3 sequence: CASSEVGSGYTF. CDR3 sequence (DNA): TGTGCCAGCAGTGAAGTGGGGTCGGGCTACACCTTC.

This chain uses TRBV4-3 with TRBJ2-7, with no clear D. In germline, CDR1 is LGHNA, CDR2 YSLEER. V gave up 0 bases and J gave up 3 bases, with 9 bases separating them. This CDR3 comprises 14 residues. The CDR3 region is CASSQDGPYYEQYF. Here the CDR3 DNA reads TGCGCCAGCAGCCAAGATGGGCCCTACTACGAGCAGTACTTC.

Concerning this clonotype: A much larger clone lies a single base off, so this may be a read error. This likely comes from a read error, as the CDR3 has no conserved phenylalanine or tryptophan at its end. The CDR3 region is CASSFGSDTEAFS. Written as DNA, the CDR3 is TGTGCCAGCAGCTTTGGAAGTGACACTGAAGCTTTCTCT. This chain uses TRBV7-9 with TRBJ1-1; D remains unclear. Per the germline V gene, CDR1 is SEHNR and CDR2 is FQNEAQ (reference sequence). The CDR3 is 13 residues long. Trimming took 3 bases from V and 3 from J, leaving 8 bases between them.

This clonotype has more than one count but fewer than ten. The V and J genes are TRBV12-3 or TRBV12-4 and TRBJ1-1, with D uncertain. Trimming removed 6 bases at V and 0 bases at J, with 8 bases between. This CDR3 comprises 13 residues. The CDR3 DNA follows: TGTGCCAGCAGCAGAGAGATGAACACTGAAGCTTTCTTT. This sequence encodes CASSREMNTEAFF.

The gene calls are TRBV7-2 and TRBJ2-7; D call uncertain. The J call may not be correct, given that the DNA end is closer to TRBJ2-4. The CDR3 extends over 14 amino acids. Germline loops: CDR1 SGHTA, CDR2 FQGNSA. The CDR3 sequence: CASSLAGAKNIQYF. CDR3 bases: TGTGCCAGCAGCTTAGCGGGAGCCAAAAACATTCAGTACTTC.

V and J are TRBV6-5 and TRBJ2-5, with TRBD2 matching over 11 bases. The ends lost 5 bases at V and 5 bases at J; junction bases unmatched: 13. Germline V lookup: CDR1 MNHEY, CDR2 SVGAGI. This CDR3 is 17 amino acids long. The CDR3 region has the DNA TGTGCCAGCAGTACCTCGGGACTAGCGGATCTTAGGGAGACCCAGTACTTC. It yields the protein CASSTSGLADLRETQYF.

This clonotype was observed a handful of times. The genes are TRBV2 and TRBJ2-5; 9 bases are shared with TRBD2. CDR3 length: 15 amino acids. Per the germline V gene, CDR1 is SNHLY and CDR2 is FYNNEI. Trimming took 5 bases from V and 6 from J; bases not matched to a gene: 10. CDR3 nucleotide sequence: TGTGCCAGCAGTCAGGGACTAGCAAACGACAAGACCCAGTACTTC. Translating gives CASSQGLANDKTQYF. Drawing the rest from reference TRBV2 and TRBJ2-5, the complete variable domain is EPEVTQTPSHQVTQMGQEVILRCVPISNHLYFYWYRQILGQKVEFLVSFYNNEISEKSEIFDDQFSVERPDGSNFTLKIRSTKLEDSAMYFCASSQGLANDKTQYFGPGTRLLVL.

This clonotype was detected only a few times. The chain joins TRBV7-3 to TRBJ1-5, with D unresolved. This CDR3 spans 16 amino acids. In germline, CDR1 is SGHTA, CDR2 FQGTGA. V was cut by 7 bases and J by 0 bases, with 16 bases left in between. The CDR3 region is CASKLEILYSNQPQHF. DNA of the CDR3: TGTGCCAGCAAGCTGGAGATCCTTTATAGCAATCAGCCCCAGCATTTT.

The rearrangement joins TRBV20-1 to TRBJ2-7; D may be TRBD2 (6 bases). Looked up from germline, CDR1 is DFQATT and CDR2 is SNEGSKA (reference sequence). The CDR3 spans 12 residues. V dropped 3 bases and J dropped 6 bases, with 12 bases sitting between them. In DNA form, the CDR3 reads TGCAGTGCTAGTTACTCGGGGGTCGAGCAGTACTTC. Protein product: CSASYSGVEQYF.

Comment on this clonotype: With a much larger clone just one base away, this may be a read error. The genes are TRBV7-9 and TRBJ1-4, with unresolved D. Germline CDR1 is SEHNR and CDR2 is FQNEAQ (reference sequence). The CDR3 contains 13 residues. Here the CDR3 reads CASCLDLRGKLFF. CDR3 DNA: TGTGCCAGCTGCTTAGATTTACGGGGAAAACTGTTTTTT.

This clonotype has just a few counts. The J gene is TRBJ2-5, the V gene TRBV19, with a tentative D call TRBD2 (5 bases). CDR3 length equals 11 residues. Trimming took 7 bases from V and 3 from J, leaving 6 bases between them. In germline, CDR1 is LNHDA, CDR2 SQIVND (reference sequence). CDR3 region: CASKRKETQYF. DNA for the CDR3: TGTGCCAGTAAGCGGAAAGAGACCCAGTACTTC.

This clonotype was picked up one time. V usage is TRBV29-1 and J usage is TRBJ2-2; no definite D call. This CDR3 region has 11 residues. Trimming left V 0 bases short and J 8 bases short, with 4 bases between. Germline CDR1 and CDR2: SQVTM and ANQGSEA. The CDR3 sequence: CSVEEHGELFF. The CDR3, as DNA: TGCAGCGTTGAAGAACATGGGGAGCTGTTTTTT.

As regards this clonotype: A read error may be the cause here, since a much bigger clone is one base away. This chain joins TRBV11-1 and TRBJ2-5, with D possibly being TRBD1 or TRBD2 (5 bases each). This CDR3 region has 14 residues. CDR1 is SGHAT and CDR2 is FQDESV in the germline V gene (reference sequence). V was clipped by 2 bases and J by 9 bases, with 16 bases between them. CDR3 in DNA: TGTGCCAGCAGCTTATGGGGCAGCTCGGAGGCCCAGTACTTC. Translating gives CASSLWGSSEAQYF.

The J gene is TRBJ1-4, the V gene TRBV2; D gene unclear. The CDR3 loop spans 14 amino acids. The germline V and J ends were trimmed by 4 bases and 3 bases, with 9 bases remaining between them. Germline CDR1 and CDR2: SNHLY and FYNNEI. CDR3 region: CASSVRAANEKLFF. CDR3 DNA sequence: TGTGCCAGCAGTGTCCGGGCGGCTAATGAAAAACTGTTTTTT.

This clonotype was counted only a few times. The chain combines TRBV7-2 with TRBJ2-2, with a weak D call TRBD2 (7 bases). The germline V gene encodes CDR1 SGHTA and CDR2 FQGNSA. This CDR3 comprises 16 residues. V lost 6 bases and J 0 bases, leaving 14 bases between the germline ends. The CDR3 protein is CASSQQGGTNTGELFF. Here the CDR3 DNA reads TGTGCCAGCAGTCAACAGGGAGGGACGAACACCGGGGAGCTGTTTTTT.

This clonotype was detected many times. This sequence joins TRBV15 and TRBJ1-1; tentatively, D is TRBD1 (5 bases). The V gene lost 0 bases and the J gene lost 5 bases, with 16 bases spanning the gap. This CDR3 comprises 16 residues. Per the germline V gene, CDR1 is LNHNV and CDR2 is YYDKDF (reference sequence). The CDR3 nucleotides read TGTGCCACCAGCAGAGATCCACTTCGGGGGAGGACTGAAGCTTTCTTT. This encodes CATSRDPLRGRTEAFF. Drawing the rest from reference TRBV15 and TRBJ1-1, the complete variable domain is DAMVIQNPRYQVTQFGKPVTLSCSQTLNHNVMYWYQQKSSQAPKLLFHYYDKDFNNEADTPDNFQSRRPNTSFCFLDIRSPGLGDTAMYLCATSRDPLRGRTEAFFGQGTRLTVV.

This clonotype was seen a few times. V usage is TRBV2 and J usage is TRBJ1-2, with 8 positions matching TRBD1. Trimming cost V 10 bases and J 5 bases; bases outside gene matches: 9. Germline values: CDR1 SNHLY, CDR2 FYNNEI. The CDR3 spans 13 residues. The CDR3 is CAKIAGGRYGYTF. The CDR3 bases are TGTGCCAAGATAGCAGGGGGCCGGTATGGCTACACCTTC.

In this sample, this clonotype turned up a few times. This chain links TRBV2 with TRBJ1-2, with D possibly TRBD1 on 6 matching bases. This CDR3 has 15 amino acids. V lost 4 bases to trimming and J lost 3 bases, with 15 bases between them. Germline CDR1 SNHLY, CDR2 FYNNEI. The CDR3 is CASSVGQPFHYGYTF. The CDR3 DNA reads as TGTGCCAGCAGTGTTGGACAGCCTTTTCACTATGGCTACACCTTC.

This clonotype was counted ten times or more. The chain employs TRBV7-9 and TRBJ2-5; no clear D gene. The CDR3 runs to 12 residues. The germline V and J ends were trimmed by 5 bases and 4 bases, with 8 bases remaining between them. Germline V gene data show CDR1 as SEHNR and CDR2 as FQNEAQ (reference sequence). This chain's CDR3 is CASSRYRETQYF. The CDR3 DNA reads TGTGCCAGCAGCCGCTATAGAGAGACCCAGTACTTC.

Here the CDR3 reads CASSLGGPGYTF. In DNA form, the CDR3 reads TGTGCCAGCAGTTTAGGGGGCCCGGGCTACACCTTC. This sequence joins TRBV2 and TRBJ1-2, with TRBD1 matching 7 bases. There are 12 residues in the CDR3. Trimming at V came to 5 bases and at J to 8 bases, leaving 5 bases not matched to a gene. From germline, CDR1 is SNHLY and CDR2 FYNNEI.

The V and J genes are TRBV6-5 and TRBJ2-7; no firm D call. CDR3 length equals 12 residues. V lost 7 bases and J 7 bases, leaving 14 bases between the germline ends. Germline lookup yields CDR1 MNHEY and CDR2 SVGAGI. Here the CDR3 reads CASMGSSGEQYF. The CDR3 DNA sequence: TGTGCCAGCATGGGGTCCTCAGGAGAGCAGTACTTC.

As regards this clonotype: A much bigger clone sits one base away, suggesting this may be a read error. The chain is built from TRBV24-1 and TRBJ1-1; D not resolved. The CDR3 spans 12 residues. The germline CDR1 and CDR2 sequences are KGHDR and SFDVKD. Trimming stripped 6 bases from V and 4 bases from J, with 8 bases between. DNA of the CDR3: TGTGCCACCAGTATAAGGAGCACTGAAGCTTTCTTT. Protein product: CATSIRSTEAFF.

At least ten counts were recorded for this clonotype. The rearrangement links TRBV29-1 to TRBJ2-5; either TRBD1 or TRBD2 may supply D (5 bases each). The CDR3 is made up of 12 amino acids. V gave up 1 base and J gave up 5 bases, with 8 bases separating them. CDR1 and CDR2 from the germline V gene are SQVTM and ANQGSEA. CDR3 sequence reads: CSVEGGAETQYF. As DNA, the CDR3 is TGCAGCGTTGAAGGAGGGGCGGAGACCCAGTACTTC.

The chain has TRBV11-2 and TRBJ2-7; tentatively, D is TRBD2 (5 bases). Trimming cost V 1 base and J 4 bases, with 11 bases left between them. There are 14 residues in the CDR3. The germline gives CDR1 SGHAT, CDR2 FQNNGV. CDR3 DNA sequence: TGTGCCAGCAGCTTAGGGGCTAGCATGTACGAGCAGTACTTC. This sequence encodes CASSLGASMYEQYF. The full variable domain, in which reference TRBV11-2 and TRBJ2-7 provide the parts outside the CDR3, is EAGVAQSPRYKIIEKRQSVAFWCNPISGHATLYWYQQILGQGPKLLIQFQNNGVVDDSQLPKDRFSAERLKGVDSTLKIQPAKLEDSAVYLCASSLGASMYEQYFGPGTRLTVT.

The chain recombines TRBV7-9 with TRBJ2-5; tentative D call: TRBD2 (6 bases). The V end lost 3 bases, the J end lost 9 bases, and 23 bases lay between the germline ends. The germline gives CDR1 SEHNR, CDR2 FQNEAQ (reference sequence). The CDR3 is made up of 16 amino acids. The CDR3 region is CASSFGGVQSFEAQYF. CDR3 nucleotide sequence: TGTGCCAGCAGCTTCGGGGGAGTCCAGAGTTTCGAAGCCCAGTACTTC. The full variable domain, with the rest looked up from reference TRBV7-9 and TRBJ2-5, is DTGVSQNPRHKITKRGQNVTFRCDPISEHNRLYWYRQTLGQGPEFLTYFQNEAQLEKSRLLSDRFSAERPKGSFSTLEIQRTEQGDSAMYLCASSFGGVQSFEAQYFGPGTRLLVL.

This clonotype showed up many times. The rearrangement links TRBV25-1 to TRBJ1-1, with D unresolved. From germline, CDR1 is MGHDK and CDR2 SYGVNS. Trimming cost V 2 bases and J 2 bases, with 27 bases left between them. The CDR3 length is 20 residues. CDR3 amino acids: CASSENILSSDRTGNTEAFF. DNA for the CDR3: TGTGCCAGCAGTGAAAATATTCTTTCCTCAGATCGGACCGGCAACACTGAAGCTTTCTTT.

The chain recombines TRBV14 with TRBJ1-2; 9 bases map to TRBD1. Germline V gene lookup returns CDR1 SGHDN and CDR2 FVKESK. The CDR3 totals 14 residues. The V segment lost 4 bases and the J segment 9 bases; nucleotides outside the gene matches: 9. The CDR3, as DNA: TGTGCCAGCAGCCCGCCGGGACAGGGAAAGCGCTACACCTTC. Translated, it gives CASSPPGQGKRYTF.

This clonotype was seen at least ten times. This rearrangement joins TRBV14 to TRBJ1-2; D ambiguous. Looked up from germline, CDR1 is SGHDN and CDR2 is FVKESK. Trimming shortened V by 0 bases and J by 4 bases, and 9 bases separated the two germline ends. The CDR3 has 14 amino acids. In nucleotides, the CDR3 is TGTGCCAGCAGCCAAGAACAGAGTCTCTATGGCTACACCTTC. Amino acid sequence: CASSQEQSLYGYTF.

This clonotype was detected many times. The chain recombines TRBV7-6 with TRBJ1-1, with 8 bases lining up with TRBD1. The CDR3 contains 13 residues. V shed 5 bases, J shed 4 bases, and the junction held 3 bases outside the gene matches. The germline CDR1 and CDR2 sequences are SGHVS and FNYEAQ. DNA for the CDR3: TGTGCCAGCAGCCGCACAGGGGGCACTGAAGCTTTCTTT. This encodes CASSRTGGTEAFF.